This paragraph reports one T cell receptor (beta chain). The target antigen is unknown. This entry is derived from a study of shared clonotypes between healthy human individuals. Study outcomes and limitations: Sharing across four donors was highest in naive CD4 (roughly 5%) and lowest in memory CD8 (0.4%).

Germline V gene sequence: CDR1 MDHEN, CDR2 SYDVKM. The CDR3 consists of 15 residues. Trimming left V 2 bases short and J 4 bases short, with 15 bases between. Across several immunoSEQ plates, the genomic DNA of each subset was split evenly. Sequencing was performed with immunoSEQ multiplex PCR; in TCRdb, only in-frame clones are kept and a portion is missing. The sample yields approximately 1.4 million clones, 95% to 99% seen once. This sequence was found in a man aged 25-45 years in good health. Sequencing input: naive CD4+ T cells sorted from blood. Documented subset: CD45RA+ positively selected. This chain joins TRBV28 and TRBJ2-7; possibly TRBD1 for D (7 bases). This chain's CDR3 is CASSLGGGTWYEQYF. In DNA form, the CDR3 reads TGTGCCAGCAGTTTAGGAGGGGGCACTTGGTACGAGCAGTACTTC.